A single sample gave rise to the 19 T cell receptor beta chains below, sequenced in a study of Ad26.COV2.S vaccination and SARS-CoV-2 variants. Here immunoSEQ multiplex PCR was the method, and the copy in TCRdb shows in-frame clones only, minus some. Here the sample spans approximately 340,000 clones, 92% being singletons. The source material was peripheral blood, sampled after recovery from COVID-19. The receptor source for this set is a human donor who had recovered from COVID-19.

The chain carries TRBV15 and TRBJ1-4; D not resolved. Germline CDR1 reads LNHNV; CDR2 reads YYDKDF (reference sequence). This CDR3 region has 15 residues. Trimming removed 1 base from V and 0 bases from J, with 6 bases in between. CDR3 coding DNA: TGTGCCACCAGCAGAGCGCACGCAACTAATGAAAAACTGTTTTTT. Its protein product is CATSRAHATNEKLFF.

The chain joins TRBV10-3 to TRBJ2-7; TRBD2 matches 9 bases. The length of the CDR3 is 15 residues. From germline, CDR1 is ENHRY and CDR2 SYGVKD. After removal of 3 bases from V and 5 bases from J, the junction contained 8 bases not matched to a gene. The CDR3 protein is CAISDPTGTSNEQYF. CDR3 in DNA: TGTGCCATCAGTGATCCGACCGGGACTAGCAACGAGCAGTACTTC.

The chain has TRBV5-1 and TRBJ2-7; 9 positions match TRBD1. Germline CDR1 SGHRS, CDR2 YFSETQ. J was trimmed by 6 bases and V by 7 bases; bases with no gene match: 11. CDR3 length: 14 residues. The CDR3 DNA follows: TGCGCCAGCGATGAGCGGGACAGGGTGGGCGAGCAGTACTTC. Translating it yields CASDERDRVGEQYF.

About this clone itself: The sample contains more than one DNA sequence encoding this CDR3. The gene calls are TRBV12-3 or TRBV12-4 and TRBJ2-1; D unresolved. This CDR3 has 13 amino acids. V lost 1 base and J 5 bases, leaving 6 bases between the germline ends. The DNA of the CDR3 is TGTGCCAGCAGTTTAGGGCCGAACAATGAGCAGTTCTTC. Protein product: CASSLGPNNEQFF.

This chain uses TRBV5-8 with TRBJ2-7; TRBD1 aligns across 9 bases. CDR3 length: 15 amino acids. V was pared by 0 bases and J by 6 bases, with 7 bases of the junction left unmatched. Germline lookup yields CDR1 SGHTS and CDR2 YDEGEE. DNA for the CDR3: TGTGCCAGCAGCTTGGAGGGACAGGGATACTTCGAGCAGTACTTC. Amino acids: CASSLEGQGYFEQYF.

V usage is TRBV5-1 and J usage is TRBJ2-1, with 10 bases lining up with TRBD2. Unmatched junction bases numbered 5, after V lost 3 bases and J lost 5 bases. This CDR3 region has 15 residues. Germline-derived CDR1 and CDR2 are SGHRS and YFSETQ. CDR3 sequence (DNA): TGCGCCAGCAGCTGGAGCGGGGGGGCCCACAATGAGCAGTTCTTC. Protein: CASSWSGGAHNEQFF.

The genes are TRBV29-1 and TRBJ2-3; D remains unclear. The CDR3 sequence is 12 residues long. Trimming removed 7 bases from V and 1 base from J, with 9 bases in between. CDR1 is SQVTM and CDR2 is ANQGSEA in the germline V gene. The CDR3 DNA reads TGCAGCGCCGTCGGCGGCACAGATACGCAGTATTTT. Its translation is CSAVGGTDTQYF.

The chain couples TRBV20-1 to TRBJ2-7; D unresolved. Germline values: CDR1 DFQATT, CDR2 SNEGSKA (reference sequence). The CDR3 runs to 11 residues. V lost 4 bases to trimming and J lost 3 bases, with 7 bases between them. CDR3 nucleotides: TGCAGTGCTACGGTCGGCTACGAGCAGTACTTC. As protein: CSATVGYEQYF.

This chain connects TRBV2 to TRBJ1-2, with TRBD1 as a possible D gene (6 bases). From germline, CDR1 is SNHLY and CDR2 FYNNEI. The CDR3 spans 14 residues. V lost 3 bases and J 2 bases, leaving 10 bases between the germline ends. The CDR3 region has the DNA TGTGCCAGCAGTGAGGGGGCCCGGAACTATGGCTACACCTTC. It codes for CASSEGARNYGYTF.

The rearrangement uses TRBV2 and TRBJ1-2; D not certain. V was pared by 4 bases and J by 1 base, with 10 bases between. The CDR3 has 14 amino acids. Germline CDR1 SNHLY, CDR2 FYNNEI. This CDR3 reads CASSVQEINYGYTF. DNA of the CDR3: TGTGCCAGCAGTGTTCAGGAAATTAACTATGGCTACACCTTC.

This chain links TRBV9 with TRBJ2-1; possible D gene TRBD2, 5 bases. The germline V and J ends were trimmed by 4 bases and 9 bases, with 17 bases remaining between them. CDR1 SGDLS and CDR2 YYNGEE come from the germline V gene. This CDR3 spans 14 amino acids. The chain's CDR3 is CASSRWSGGTEQFF. The CDR3 DNA reads as TGTGCCAGCAGCCGATGGTCCGGAGGCACTGAGCAGTTCTTC.

The chain uses TRBV4-3 and TRBJ2-7; 9 nucleotides align to TRBD1. CDR1 and CDR2 from the germline V gene are LGHNA and YSLEER. This CDR3 has 15 residues. The trim removed 5 bases at V and 5 bases at J, leaving 10 bases unmatched. The CDR3 reads CASSAPTGGDHEQYF. The DNA of the CDR3 is TGCGCCAGCAGCGCCCCGACAGGGGGTGACCACGAGCAGTACTTC.

The chain combines TRBV27 with TRBJ1-4; D not certain. This CDR3 is 15 amino acids long. V lost 6 bases, J lost 0 bases, and 11 bases lay in between. Germline V lookup: CDR1 MNHEY, CDR2 SMNVEV (reference sequence). The CDR3 DNA sequence: TGTGCCAGCAGACCCAGCGGAGCAACTAATGAAAAACTGTTTTTT. Protein product: CASRPSGATNEKLFF.

This chain joins TRBV5-5 and TRBJ2-1; 9 positions match TRBD2. The germline CDR1 and CDR2 sequences are SGHKS and YYEKEE (reference sequence). V shed 0 bases, J shed 0 bases, and the junction held 4 bases outside the gene matches. The CDR3 covers 17 residues. As DNA, the CDR3 is TGTGCCAGCAGCTTGGCACTAGCGGGTAACTCCTACAATGAGCAGTTCTTC. It yields the protein CASSLALAGNSYNEQFF.

The V and J genes are TRBV5-1 and TRBJ2-5, with 7 nucleotides matching TRBD2. The length of the CDR3 is 14 residues. The germline CDR1 and CDR2 sequences are SGHRS and YFSETQ. The V gene end was trimmed by 4 bases and the J gene end by 2 bases; junction bases not matched to a gene: 5. Here the CDR3 reads CASSQTSPQETQYF. In nucleotides, the CDR3 is TGCGCCAGCAGCCAGACTAGCCCACAAGAGACCCAGTACTTC.

This chain links TRBV5-8 with TRBJ1-1; D not resolved. Germline CDR1 is SGHTS and CDR2 is YDEGEE. Between the trimmed V and J ends, which lost 4 bases and 1 base, there was a span of 8 bases. The CDR3 is 13 residues long. DNA for the CDR3: TGTGCCAGCAGCCCACCGGAGAACACTGAAGCTTTCTTT. Translated: CASSPPENTEAFF. Based on the CDR3 plus reference TRBV5-8 and TRBJ1-1, the full variable domain is EAGVTQSPTHLIKTRGQQATLRCSPISGHTSVYWYQQALGLGLQFLLWYDEGEERNRGNFPPRFSGRQFPNYSSELNVNALELEDSALYLCASSPPENTEAFFGQGTRLTVV.

The rearrangement uses TRBV6-1 and TRBJ1-5; D call uncertain. This CDR3 has 11 residues. Trimming stripped 1 base from V and 7 bases from J, with 2 bases between. Germline loops: CDR1 MNHNS, CDR2 SASEGT. Written as DNA, the CDR3 is TGTGCCAGCAGTGAAGGACAGCCCCAGCATTTT. Its protein product is CASSEGQPQHF.

This clone was counted once. The chain joins TRBV27 to TRBJ1-5; 7 bases match TRBD1. Germline V gene lookup returns CDR1 MNHEY and CDR2 SMNVEV (reference sequence). V dropped 3 bases and J dropped 7; count of bases not matched to a gene: 6. The length of the CDR3 is 14 residues. The CDR3, as DNA: TGTGCCAGCAGTTTTGACAGGGCCCAGCAGCCCCAGCATTTT. It translates to CASSFDRAQQPQHF.

For the CDR3, the DNA is TGTGCCAGCAGCTGGTTTGACAGGGGGAACACTGAAGCTTTCTTT. It yields the protein CASSWFDRGNTEAFF. V and J are TRBV5-4 and TRBJ1-1, with TRBD1 matching over 8 bases. V was pared by 3 bases and J by 1 base, with 5 bases of the junction left unmatched. This CDR3 contains 15 residues. CDR1 SGHNT and CDR2 YYREEE come from the germline V gene (reference sequence).